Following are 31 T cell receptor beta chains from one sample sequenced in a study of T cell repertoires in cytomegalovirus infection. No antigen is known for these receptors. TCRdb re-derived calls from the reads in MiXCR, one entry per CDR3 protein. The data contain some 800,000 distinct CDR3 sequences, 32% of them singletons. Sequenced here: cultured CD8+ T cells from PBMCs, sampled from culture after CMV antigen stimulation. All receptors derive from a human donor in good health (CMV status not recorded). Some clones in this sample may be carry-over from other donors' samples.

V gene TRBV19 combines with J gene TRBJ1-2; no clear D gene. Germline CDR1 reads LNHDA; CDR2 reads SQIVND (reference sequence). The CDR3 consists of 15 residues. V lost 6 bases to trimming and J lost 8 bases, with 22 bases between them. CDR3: CASSYATLTPGGYTF. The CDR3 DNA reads TGTGCCAGTAGCTATGCGACCCTCACCCCGGGAGGCTACACCTTC.

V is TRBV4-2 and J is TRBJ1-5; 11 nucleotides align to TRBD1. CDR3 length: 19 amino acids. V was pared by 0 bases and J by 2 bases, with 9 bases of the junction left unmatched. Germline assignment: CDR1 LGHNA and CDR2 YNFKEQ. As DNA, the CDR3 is TGTGCCAGCAGCCAAGATTCGGGGACAGGGGGATGGGGCAATCAGCCCCAGCATTTT. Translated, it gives CASSQDSGTGGWGNQPQHF.

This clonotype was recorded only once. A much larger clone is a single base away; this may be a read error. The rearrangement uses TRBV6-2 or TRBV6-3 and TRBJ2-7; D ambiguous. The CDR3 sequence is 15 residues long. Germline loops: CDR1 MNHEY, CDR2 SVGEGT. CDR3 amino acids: CTSSYSMNYIYEQYV. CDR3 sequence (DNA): TGTACCAGCAGTTACTCGATGAACTACATCTACGAGCAGTACGTC.

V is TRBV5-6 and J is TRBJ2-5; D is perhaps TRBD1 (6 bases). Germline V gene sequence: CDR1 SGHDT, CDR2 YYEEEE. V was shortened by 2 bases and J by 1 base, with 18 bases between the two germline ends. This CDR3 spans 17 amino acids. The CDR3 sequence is CASSFSSGTRFQETQYF. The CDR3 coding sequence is TGTGCCAGCAGCTTTTCCTCCGGGACAAGGTTCCAAGAGACCCAGTACTTC.

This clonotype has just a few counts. The CDR3 loop is CASSPRVLATEAFF. The CDR3, as DNA: TGCGCCAGCAGCCCCCGGGTATTGGCGACTGAAGCTTTCTTT. The chain has TRBV4-3 and TRBJ1-1; D remains ambiguous. Germline CDR1 is LGHNA and CDR2 is YSLEER. The germline V and J ends were trimmed by 4 bases and 5 bases, with 14 bases remaining between them. The CDR3 totals 14 residues.

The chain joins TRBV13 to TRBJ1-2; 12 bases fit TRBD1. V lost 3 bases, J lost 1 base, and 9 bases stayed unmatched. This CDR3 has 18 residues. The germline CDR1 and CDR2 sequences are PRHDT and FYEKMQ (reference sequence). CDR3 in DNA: TGTGCCAGCAGCTTGTCTGGGACAGGGGGCTCGAATAACTATGGCTACACCTTC. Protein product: CASSLSGTGGSNNYGYTF.

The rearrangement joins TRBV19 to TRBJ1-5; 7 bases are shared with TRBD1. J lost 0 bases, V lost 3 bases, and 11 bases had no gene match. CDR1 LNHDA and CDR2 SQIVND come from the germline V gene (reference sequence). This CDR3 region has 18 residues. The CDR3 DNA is TGTGCCAGTAGTATCGGGACAGCTCTCCTTTATAGCAATCAGCCCCAGCATTTT. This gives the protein CASSIGTALLYSNQPQHF.

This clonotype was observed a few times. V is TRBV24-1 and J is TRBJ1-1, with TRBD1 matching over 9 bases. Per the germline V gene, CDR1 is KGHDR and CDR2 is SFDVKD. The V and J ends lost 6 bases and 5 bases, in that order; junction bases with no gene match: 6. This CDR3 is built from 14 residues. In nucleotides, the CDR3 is TGTGCCACCAGTCCCACAGGGGGCGGAACTGAAGCTTTCTTT. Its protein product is CATSPTGGGTEAFF.

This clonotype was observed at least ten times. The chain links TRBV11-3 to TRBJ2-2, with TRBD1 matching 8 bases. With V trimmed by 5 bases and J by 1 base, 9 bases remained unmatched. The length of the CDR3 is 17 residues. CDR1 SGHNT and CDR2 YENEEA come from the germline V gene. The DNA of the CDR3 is TGTGCCAGCAGCGATTACAGCGACAGGGGGAACACCGGGGAGCTGTTTTTT. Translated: CASSDYSDRGNTGELFF.

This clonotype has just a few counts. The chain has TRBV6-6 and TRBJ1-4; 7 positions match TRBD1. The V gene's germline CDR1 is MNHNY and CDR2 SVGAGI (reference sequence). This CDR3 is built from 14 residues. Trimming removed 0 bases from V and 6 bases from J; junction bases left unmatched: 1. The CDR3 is CASSYSGQDEKLFF. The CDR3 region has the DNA TGTGCCAGCAGTTACTCTGGACAGGATGAAAAACTGTTTTTT.

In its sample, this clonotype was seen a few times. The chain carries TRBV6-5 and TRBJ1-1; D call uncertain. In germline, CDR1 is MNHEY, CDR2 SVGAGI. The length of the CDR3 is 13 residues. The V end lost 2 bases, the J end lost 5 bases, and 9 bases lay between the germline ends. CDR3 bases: TGTGCCAGCAGTTACAATGATCAGACTGAAGCTTTCTTT. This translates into CASSYNDQTEAFF.

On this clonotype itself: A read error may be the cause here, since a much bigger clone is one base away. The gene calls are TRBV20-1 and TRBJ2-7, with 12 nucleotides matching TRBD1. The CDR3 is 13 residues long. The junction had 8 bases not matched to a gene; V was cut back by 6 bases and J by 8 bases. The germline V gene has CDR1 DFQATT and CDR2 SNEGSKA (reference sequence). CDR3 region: CSATRDRGLKQYF. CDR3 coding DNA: TGCAGTGCAACCCGGGACAGGGGGCTCAAGCAGTACTTC.

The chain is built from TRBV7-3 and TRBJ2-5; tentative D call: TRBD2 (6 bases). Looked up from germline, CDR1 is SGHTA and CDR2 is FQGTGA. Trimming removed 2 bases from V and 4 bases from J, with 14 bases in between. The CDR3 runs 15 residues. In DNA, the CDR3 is TGTGCCAGCAGCTTATCCCTCAGCGGGCGAGAGACCCAGTACTTC. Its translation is CASSLSLSGRETQYF. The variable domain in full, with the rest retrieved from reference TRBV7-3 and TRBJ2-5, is GAGVSQTPSNKVTEKGKYVELRCDPISGHTALYWYRQSLGQGPEFLIYFQGTGAADDSGLPNDRFFAVRPEGSVSTLKIQRTERGDSAVYLCASSLSLSGRETQYFGPGTRLLVL.

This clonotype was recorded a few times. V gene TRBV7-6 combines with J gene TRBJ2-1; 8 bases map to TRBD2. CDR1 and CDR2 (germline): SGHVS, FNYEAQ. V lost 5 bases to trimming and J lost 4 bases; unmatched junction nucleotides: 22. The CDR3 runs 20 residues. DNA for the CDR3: TGTGCCAGCAGCCAGCAAAGCGGGGGCCCTTCTTACCTTTCATACAATGAGCAGTTCTTC. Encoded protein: CASSQQSGGPSYLSYNEQFF.

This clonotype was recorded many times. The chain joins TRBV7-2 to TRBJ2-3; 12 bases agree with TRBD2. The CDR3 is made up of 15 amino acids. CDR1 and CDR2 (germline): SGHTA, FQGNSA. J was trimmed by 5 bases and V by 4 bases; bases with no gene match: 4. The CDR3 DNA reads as TGTGCCAGCAGCTCTAGCGGGGGGGCCCTAGATACGCAGTATTTT. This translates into CASSSSGGALDTQYF.

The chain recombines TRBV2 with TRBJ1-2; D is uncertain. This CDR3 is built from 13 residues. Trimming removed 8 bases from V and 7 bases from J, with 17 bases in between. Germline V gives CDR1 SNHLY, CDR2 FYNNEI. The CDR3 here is CASLYASGRGYTF. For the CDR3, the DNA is TGTGCCAGCCTTTATGCGTCCGGGCGTGGCTACACCTTC.

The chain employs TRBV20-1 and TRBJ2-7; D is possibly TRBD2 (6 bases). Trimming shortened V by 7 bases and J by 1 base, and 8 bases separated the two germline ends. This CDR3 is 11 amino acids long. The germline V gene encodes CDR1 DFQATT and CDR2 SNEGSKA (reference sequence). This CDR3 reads CSGGLSYEQYF. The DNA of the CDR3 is TGCAGTGGGGGACTTTCCTACGAGCAGTACTTC.

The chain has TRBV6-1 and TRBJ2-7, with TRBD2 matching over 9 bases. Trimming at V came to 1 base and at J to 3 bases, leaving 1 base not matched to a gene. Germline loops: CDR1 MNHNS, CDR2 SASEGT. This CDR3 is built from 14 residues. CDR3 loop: CASSEGLADYEQYF. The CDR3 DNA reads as TGTGCCAGCAGTGAAGGACTAGCGGACTACGAGCAGTACTTC.

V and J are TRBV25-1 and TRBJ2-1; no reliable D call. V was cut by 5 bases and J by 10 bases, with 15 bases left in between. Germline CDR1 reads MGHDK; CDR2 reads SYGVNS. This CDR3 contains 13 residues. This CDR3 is CASSWVESAEQFF. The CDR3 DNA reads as TGTGCCAGCAGTTGGGTGGAGAGCGCGGAGCAGTTCTTC.

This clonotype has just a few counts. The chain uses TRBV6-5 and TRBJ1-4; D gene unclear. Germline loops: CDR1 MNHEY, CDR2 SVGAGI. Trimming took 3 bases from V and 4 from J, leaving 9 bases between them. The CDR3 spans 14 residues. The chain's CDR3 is CASSYGPYNEKLFF. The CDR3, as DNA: TGTGCCAGCAGTTATGGACCGTATAATGAAAAACTGTTTTTT.

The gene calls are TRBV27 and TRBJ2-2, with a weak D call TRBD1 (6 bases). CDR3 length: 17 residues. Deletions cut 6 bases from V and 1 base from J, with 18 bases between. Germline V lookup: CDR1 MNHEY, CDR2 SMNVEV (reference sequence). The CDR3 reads CASSRTVSYGNTGELFF. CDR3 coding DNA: TGTGCCAGCAGCCGGACAGTATCCTACGGGAACACCGGGGAGCTGTTTTTT.

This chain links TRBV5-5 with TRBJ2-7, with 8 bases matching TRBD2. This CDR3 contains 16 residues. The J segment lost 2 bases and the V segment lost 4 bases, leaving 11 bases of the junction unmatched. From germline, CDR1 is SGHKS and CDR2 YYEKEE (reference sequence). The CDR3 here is CASSAQGAGGTYEQYV. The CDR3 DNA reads TGTGCCAGCAGCGCCCAAGGGGCGGGGGGAACCTACGAGCAGTACGTC.

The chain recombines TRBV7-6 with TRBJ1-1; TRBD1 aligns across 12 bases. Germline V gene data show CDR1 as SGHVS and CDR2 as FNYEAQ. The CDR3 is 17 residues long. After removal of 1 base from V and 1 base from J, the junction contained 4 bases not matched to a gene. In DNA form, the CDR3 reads TGTGCCAGCAGCTTAGGGGACAGGGGGCTTCAGAACACTGAAGCTTTCTTT. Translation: CASSLGDRGLQNTEAFF.

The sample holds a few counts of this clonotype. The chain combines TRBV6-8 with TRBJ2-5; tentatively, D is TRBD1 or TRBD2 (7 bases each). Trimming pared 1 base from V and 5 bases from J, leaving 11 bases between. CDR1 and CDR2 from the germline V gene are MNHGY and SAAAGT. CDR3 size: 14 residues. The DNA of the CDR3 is TGTGCCAGCAGTTACTGGGAGGGGGCGGAGACCCAGTACTTC. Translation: CASSYWEGAETQYF.

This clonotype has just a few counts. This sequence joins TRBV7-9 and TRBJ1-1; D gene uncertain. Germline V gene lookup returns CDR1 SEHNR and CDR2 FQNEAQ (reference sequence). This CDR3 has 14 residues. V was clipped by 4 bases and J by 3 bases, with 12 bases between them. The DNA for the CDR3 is TGTGCCAGCAGCTCCACCGACCGGTACACTGAAGCTTTCTTT. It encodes CASSSTDRYTEAFF.

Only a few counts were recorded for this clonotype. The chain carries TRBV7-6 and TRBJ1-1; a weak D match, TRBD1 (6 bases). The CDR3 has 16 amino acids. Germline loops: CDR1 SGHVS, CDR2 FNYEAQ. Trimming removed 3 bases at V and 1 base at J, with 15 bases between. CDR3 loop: CASSFARDIRNTEAFF. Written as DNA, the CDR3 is TGTGCCAGCAGCTTTGCGCGGGACATAAGGAACACTGAAGCTTTCTTT.

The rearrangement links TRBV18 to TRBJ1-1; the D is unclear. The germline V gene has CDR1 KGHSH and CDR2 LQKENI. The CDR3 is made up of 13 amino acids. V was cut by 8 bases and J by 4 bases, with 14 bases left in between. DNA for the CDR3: TGTGCCAGCGAGATTGGGCGCGGCACTGAAGCTTTCTTT. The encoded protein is CASEIGRGTEAFF.

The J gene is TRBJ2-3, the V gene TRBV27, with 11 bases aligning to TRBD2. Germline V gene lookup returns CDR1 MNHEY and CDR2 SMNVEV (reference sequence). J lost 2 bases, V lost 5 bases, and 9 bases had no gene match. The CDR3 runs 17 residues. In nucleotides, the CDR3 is TGTGCCAGCAGTCCGCTACTAGCGGGGGAGAACACAGATACGCAGTATTTT. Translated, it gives CASSPLLAGENTDTQYF.

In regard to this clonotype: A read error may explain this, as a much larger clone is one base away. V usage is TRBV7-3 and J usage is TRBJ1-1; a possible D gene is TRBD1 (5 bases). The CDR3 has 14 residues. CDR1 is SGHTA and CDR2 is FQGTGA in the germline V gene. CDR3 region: CANSLTGVGTEAFF. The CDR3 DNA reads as TGTGCCAACAGCTTAACAGGCGTGGGAACTGAAGCTTTCTTT.

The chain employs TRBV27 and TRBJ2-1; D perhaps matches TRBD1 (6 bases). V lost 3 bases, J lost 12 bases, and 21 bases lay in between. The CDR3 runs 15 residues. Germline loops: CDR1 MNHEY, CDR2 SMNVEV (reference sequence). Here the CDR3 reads CASSLGTTNPGGQFF. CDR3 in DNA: TGTGCCAGCAGTTTGGGGACAACTAACCCTGGGGGGCAGTTCTTC.

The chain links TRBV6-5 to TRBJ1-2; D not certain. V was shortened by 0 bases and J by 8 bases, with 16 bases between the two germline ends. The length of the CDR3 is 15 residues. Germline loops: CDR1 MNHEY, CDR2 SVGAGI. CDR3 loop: CASSYSTADILGYTF. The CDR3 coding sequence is TGTGCCAGCAGTTACTCGACGGCCGATATCTTAGGCTACACCTTC.